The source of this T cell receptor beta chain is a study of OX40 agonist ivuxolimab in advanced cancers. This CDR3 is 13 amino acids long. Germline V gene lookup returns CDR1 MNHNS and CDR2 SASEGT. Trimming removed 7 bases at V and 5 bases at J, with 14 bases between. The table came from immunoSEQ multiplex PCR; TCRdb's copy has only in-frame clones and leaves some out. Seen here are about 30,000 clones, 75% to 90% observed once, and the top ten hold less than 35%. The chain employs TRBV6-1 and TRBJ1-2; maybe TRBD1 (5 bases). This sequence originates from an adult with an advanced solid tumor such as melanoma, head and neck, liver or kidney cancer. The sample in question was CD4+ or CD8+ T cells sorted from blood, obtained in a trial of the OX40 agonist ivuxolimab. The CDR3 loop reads CASIADRTYGYTF. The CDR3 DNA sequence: TGTGCCAGCATTGCAGACAGAACTTATGGCTACACCTTC.